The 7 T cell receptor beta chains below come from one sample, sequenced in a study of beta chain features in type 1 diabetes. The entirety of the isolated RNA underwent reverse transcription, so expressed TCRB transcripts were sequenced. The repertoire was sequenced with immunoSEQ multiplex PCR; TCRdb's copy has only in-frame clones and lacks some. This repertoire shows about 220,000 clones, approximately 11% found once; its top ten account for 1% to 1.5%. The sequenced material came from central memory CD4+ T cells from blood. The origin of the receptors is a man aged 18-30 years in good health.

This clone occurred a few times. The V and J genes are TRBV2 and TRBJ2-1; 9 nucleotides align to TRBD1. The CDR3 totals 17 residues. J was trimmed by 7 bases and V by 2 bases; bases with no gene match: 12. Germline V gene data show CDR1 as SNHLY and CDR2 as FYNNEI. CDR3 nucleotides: TGTGCCAGCAGTGAATGGGGGACAGGGAACCCATCGAATGAGCAGTTCTTC. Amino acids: CASSEWGTGNPSNEQFF.

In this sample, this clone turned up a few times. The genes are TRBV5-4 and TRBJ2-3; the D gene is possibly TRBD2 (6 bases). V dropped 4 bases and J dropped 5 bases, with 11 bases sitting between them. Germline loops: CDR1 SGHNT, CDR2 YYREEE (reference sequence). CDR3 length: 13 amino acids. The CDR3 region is CASSRGGLDTQYF. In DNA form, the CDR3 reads TGTGCCAGCAGCCGCGGAGGGTTAGATACGCAGTATTTT.

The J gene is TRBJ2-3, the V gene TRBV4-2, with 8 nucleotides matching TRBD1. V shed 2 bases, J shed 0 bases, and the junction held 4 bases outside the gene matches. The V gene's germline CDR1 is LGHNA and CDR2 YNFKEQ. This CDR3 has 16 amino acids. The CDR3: CASSQPDRGSTDTQYF. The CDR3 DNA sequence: TGTGCCAGCAGCCAACCTGACAGGGGCAGCACAGATACGCAGTATTTT.

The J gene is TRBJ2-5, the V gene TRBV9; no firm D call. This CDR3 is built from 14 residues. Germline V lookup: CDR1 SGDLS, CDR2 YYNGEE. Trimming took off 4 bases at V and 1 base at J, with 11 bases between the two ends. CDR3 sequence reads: CASSQAPFQETQYF. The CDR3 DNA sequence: TGTGCCAGCAGCCAAGCCCCGTTCCAAGAGACCCAGTACTTC.

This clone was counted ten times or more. This CDR3 is CASSSGGAGKETQYF. The CDR3 DNA sequence: TGTGCCAGCAGCTCCGGGGGGGCAGGGAAAGAGACCCAGTACTTC. The chain joins TRBV7-7 to TRBJ2-5, with 8 bases aligning to TRBD2. CDR1 and CDR2 (germline): SSHAT, FNYEAQ (reference sequence). CDR3 size: 15 residues. V trimming: 4 bases; J trimming: 3 bases; junction bases outside the gene matches: 7.

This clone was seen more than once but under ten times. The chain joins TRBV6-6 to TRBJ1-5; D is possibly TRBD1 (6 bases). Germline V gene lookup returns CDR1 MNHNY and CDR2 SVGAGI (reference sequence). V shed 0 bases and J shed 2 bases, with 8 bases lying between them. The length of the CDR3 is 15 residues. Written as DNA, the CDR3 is TGTGCCAGCAGTTACTCATCAGGGGGCAATCAGCCCCAGCATTTT. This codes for CASSYSSGGNQPQHF.

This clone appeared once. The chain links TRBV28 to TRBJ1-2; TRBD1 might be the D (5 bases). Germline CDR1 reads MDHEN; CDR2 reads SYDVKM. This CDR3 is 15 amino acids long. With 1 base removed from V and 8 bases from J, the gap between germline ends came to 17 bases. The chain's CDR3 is CASSLSGRDSEGYTF. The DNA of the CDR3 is TGTGCCAGCAGTTTATCGGGCAGGGATTCTGAGGGCTACACCTTC.